Below, 19 T cell receptor beta chains from the same sample are listed, as sequenced in a study of blood T cell repertoires in COVID-19. TCRdb's copy holds only in-frame clones and misses some; the assay was immunoSEQ multiplex PCR. The table records approximately 250,000 clones, 86% of them present only once. The material sequenced was peripheral blood. These receptors were taken from a woman aged 55-75 years who had recovered from COVID-19.

V and J are TRBV6-5 and TRBJ2-1; a possible D gene is TRBD2 (5 bases). V lost 0 bases to trimming and J lost 4 bases, with 13 bases between them. Germline assignment: CDR1 MNHEY and CDR2 SVGAGI. The CDR3 is 16 residues long. The CDR3 DNA follows: TGTGCCAGCAGTTACTCAGCTAGCACGGCTTACAATGAGCAGTTCTTC. This encodes CASSYSASTAYNEQFF.

This chain uses TRBV7-3 with TRBJ2-5, with 7 bases fitting TRBD2. Germline V gene sequence: CDR1 SGHTA, CDR2 FQGTGA. The J segment lost 1 base and the V segment lost 5 bases, leaving 7 bases of the junction unmatched. The CDR3 is 15 amino acids. The CDR3 loop reads CASSAVGGTQETQYF. The CDR3 nucleotides read TGTGCCAGCAGCGCAGTCGGGGGGACCCAAGAGACCCAGTACTTC.

For the CDR3, the DNA is TGTGCCAGCAGCTTAGGGACTAGACCCTCAGAGACCCAGTACTTC. This codes for CASSLGTRPSETQYF. This chain joins TRBV7-3 and TRBJ2-5, with 8 nucleotides matching TRBD2. CDR1 is SGHTA and CDR2 is FQGTGA in the germline V gene. This CDR3 spans 15 amino acids. The J segment lost 4 bases and the V segment lost 2 bases, leaving 6 bases of the junction unmatched. The whole variable domain, filled in from reference TRBV7-3 and TRBJ2-5, reads GAGVSQTPSNKVTEKGKYVELRCDPISGHTALYWYRQSLGQGPEFLIYFQGTGAADDSGLPNDRFFAVRPEGSVSTLKIQRTERGDSAVYLCASSLGTRPSETQYFGPGTRLLVL.

This rearrangement joins TRBV12-3 or TRBV12-4 to TRBJ1-2, with D maybe TRBD1 (5 bases). V lost 10 bases and J lost 4, with 13 bases in between. The CDR3 consists of 12 residues. The CDR3 is CATHDSLYGYTF. The CDR3 DNA reads as TGTGCCACCCATGACAGCCTCTATGGCTACACCTTC.

The chain joins TRBV7-2 to TRBJ1-4; 7 nucleotides agree with TRBD1. Per the germline V gene, CDR1 is SGHTA and CDR2 is FQGNSA. This CDR3 contains 14 residues. J lost 6 bases, V lost 1 base, and 2 bases had no gene match. The DNA for the CDR3 is TGTGCCAGCAGCTTAGGGGGACAGTATGAAAAACTGTTTTTT. It is translated as CASSLGGQYEKLFF.

The chain joins TRBV27 to TRBJ1-5; a possible D gene is TRBD1 (5 bases). Germline V lookup: CDR1 MNHEY, CDR2 SMNVEV (reference sequence). The CDR3 spans 13 residues. The V gene lost 3 bases and the J gene lost 7 bases, with 10 bases spanning the gap. Written as DNA, the CDR3 is TGTGCCAGCAGTTTGGGTGGGGGGCAGCCCCAGCATTTT. Translating it yields CASSLGGGQPQHF.

In its sample, this clone ranks as medium-sized (0.01 to 0.1%). The rearrangement links TRBV24-1 to TRBJ2-2, with 7 bases that match TRBD1. In germline, CDR1 is KGHDR, CDR2 SFDVKD. Trimming removed 0 bases from V and 4 bases from J; junction bases left unmatched: 4. The CDR3 has 16 residues. CDR3 nucleotide sequence: TGTGCCACCAGTGATTTGCCCGGGACAGCCACCGGGGAGCTGTTTTTT. Amino acid sequence: CATSDLPGTATGELFF.

J is TRBJ2-7 and V is TRBV28; D is perhaps TRBD1 (5 bases). CDR1 is MDHEN, CDR2 SYDVKM, per germline. V was cut by 2 bases and J by 2 bases, with 7 bases left in between. CDR3 length: 13 amino acids. CDR3 sequence: CASSLGAAYEQYF. Written as DNA, the CDR3 is TGTGCCAGCAGTTTAGGGGCAGCCTACGAGCAGTACTTC.

The CDR3: CASKGAGGWEETQYF. The CDR3 DNA reads as TGTGCCAGTAAAGGGGCAGGGGGCTGGGAAGAGACCCAGTACTTC. The rearrangement joins TRBV19 to TRBJ2-5; the match to TRBD1 covers 8 bases. The CDR3 is 15 residues long. Germline V lookup: CDR1 LNHDA, CDR2 SQIVND (reference sequence). V lost 7 bases, J lost 3 bases, and 10 bases stayed unmatched. The full variable domain, in which reference TRBV19 and TRBJ2-5 provide the parts outside the CDR3, is DGGITQSPKYLFRKEGQNVTLSCEQNLNHDAMYWYRQDPGQGLRLIYYSQIVNDFQKGDIAEGYSVSREKKESFPLTVTSAQKNPTAFYLCASKGAGGWEETQYFGPGTRLLVL.

The chain combines TRBV7-3 with TRBJ1-6, with D possibly being TRBD1 (6 bases). The germline V and J ends were trimmed by 4 bases and 7 bases, with 17 bases remaining between them. This CDR3 is built from 16 residues. Germline lookup yields CDR1 SGHTA and CDR2 FQGTGA. The CDR3 DNA follows: TGTGCCAGCAGCTCAGGGGTGGCAGGGGTGAATTCACCCCTCCACTTT. This codes for CASSSGVAGVNSPLHF.

A single count supports this clone. The chain combines TRBV7-2 with TRBJ2-3; a weak D match, TRBD2 (7 bases). The CDR3 loop spans 14 amino acids. Germline CDR1 is SGHTA and CDR2 is FQGNSA. V lost 1 base and J 8 bases, leaving 13 bases between the germline ends. For the CDR3, the DNA is TGTGCCAGCAGCTTAGGAGACGCGGGGGCTACGCAGTATTTT. This gives the protein CASSLGDAGATQYF. Together with reference TRBV7-2 and TRBJ2-3, the CDR3 gives the full variable domain: GAGVSQSPSNKVTEKGKDVELRCDPISGHTALYWYRQSLGQGLEFLIYFQGNSAPDKSGLPSDRFSAERTGGSVSTLTIQRTQQEDSAVYLCASSLGDAGATQYFGPGTRLTVL.

This chain uses TRBV15 with TRBJ2-3; TRBD1 agrees at 7 bases. The trim removed 3 bases at V and 6 bases at J, leaving 21 bases unmatched. Per the germline V gene, CDR1 is LNHNV and CDR2 is YYDKDF (reference sequence). This CDR3 comprises 19 residues. CDR3 loop: CATSSPGTAFRTPGDTQYF. In DNA form, the CDR3 reads TGTGCCACCAGCAGTCCCGGGACAGCTTTTCGCACCCCAGGTGATACGCAGTATTTT.

CDR3 nucleotide sequence: TGTGCCAGCAGTAACCGACAGGTCTACAATGAGCAGTTCTTC. Its protein is CASSNRQVYNEQFF. The rearrangement joins TRBV28 to TRBJ2-1; tentative D call: TRBD1 (6 bases). Germline CDR1 is MDHEN and CDR2 is SYDVKM. Trimming took off 5 bases at V and 3 bases at J, with 11 bases between the two ends. The length of the CDR3 is 14 residues.

This chain links TRBV6-6 with TRBJ2-3, with 7 nucleotides matching TRBD2. V lost 7 bases and J lost 12; bases outside the gene matches: 4. CDR1 is MNHNY and CDR2 is SVGAGI in the germline V gene (reference sequence). This CDR3 is built from 10 residues. CDR3 in amino acids: CASTGGLQYF. The CDR3 DNA follows: TGTGCCAGCACGGGGGGACTTCAGTATTTT.

The V gene is TRBV10-2, the J gene TRBJ2-5; TRBD1 might be the D (6 bases). V was cut by 4 bases and J by 2 bases, with 8 bases left in between. This CDR3 region has 13 residues. CDR1 WSHSY and CDR2 SAAADI come from the germline V gene. For the CDR3, the DNA is TGCGCCAGCAGTGTGACAGGTCAAGAGACCCAGTACTTC. It yields the protein CASSVTGQETQYF.

The genes are TRBV19 and TRBJ2-2; 8 bases fit TRBD1. The germline V gene has CDR1 LNHDA and CDR2 SQIVND (reference sequence). This CDR3 contains 15 residues. The ends lost 3 bases at V and 2 bases at J; junction bases unmatched: 2. The CDR3 DNA follows: TGTGCCAGTAGTATCGACAGGGGCAACACCGGGGAGCTGTTTTTT. Translating gives CASSIDRGNTGELFF.

This clone was detected once. The CDR3 DNA reads TGTGCCAGCAGCCCGACAGCTCCCAACTCCTACAATGAGCAGTTCTTC. This sequence encodes CASSPTAPNSYNEQFF. The V call is TRBV6-2 or TRBV6-3, the J call TRBJ2-1, with TRBD1 as a possible D gene (5 bases). V dropped 6 bases and J dropped 0 bases, with 15 bases sitting between them. Germline V gene sequence: CDR1 MNHEY, CDR2 SVGEGT. There are 16 residues in the CDR3.

The rearrangement joins TRBV5-3 to TRBJ2-5; 7 positions match TRBD2. TRBV5-3 is placed among ORFs of uncertain function. Unmatched junction bases numbered 13, after V lost 1 base and J lost 4 bases. This CDR3 has 17 residues. The CDR3 loop reads CARSLFGSGQEGETQYF. In nucleotides, the CDR3 is TGTGCCAGAAGCTTGTTTGGTAGCGGGCAAGAGGGAGAGACCCAGTACTTC.

This chain connects TRBV7-9 to TRBJ2-7; 10 nucleotides align to TRBD2. Germline lookup yields CDR1 SEHNR and CDR2 FQNEAQ (reference sequence). The CDR3 sequence is 15 residues long. Losses at the gene ends were 1 base for V and 3 bases for J; bases not matched to a gene: 3. The CDR3: CASSLGRTSGYEQYF. The CDR3 nucleotides read TGTGCCAGCAGCTTAGGCCGGACTAGCGGCTACGAGCAGTACTTC.